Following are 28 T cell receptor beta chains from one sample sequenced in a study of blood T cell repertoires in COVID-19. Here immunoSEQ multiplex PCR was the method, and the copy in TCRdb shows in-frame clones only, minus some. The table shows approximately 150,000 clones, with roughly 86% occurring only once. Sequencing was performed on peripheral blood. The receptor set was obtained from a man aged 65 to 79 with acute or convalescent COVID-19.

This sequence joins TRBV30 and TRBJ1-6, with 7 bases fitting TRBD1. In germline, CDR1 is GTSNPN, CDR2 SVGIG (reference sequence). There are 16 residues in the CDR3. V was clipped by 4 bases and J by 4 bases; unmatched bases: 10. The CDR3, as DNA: TGTGCCTGGACCTCCCGAGGGGGACAGTATAATTCACCCCTCCACTTT. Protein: CAWTSRGGQYNSPLHF.

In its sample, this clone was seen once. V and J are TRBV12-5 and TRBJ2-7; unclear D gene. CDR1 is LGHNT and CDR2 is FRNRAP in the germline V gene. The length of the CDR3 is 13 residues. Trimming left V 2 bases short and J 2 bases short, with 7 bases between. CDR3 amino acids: CASGLLQPYEQYF. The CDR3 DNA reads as TGTGCTAGTGGTTTGCTACAGCCCTACGAGCAGTACTTC.

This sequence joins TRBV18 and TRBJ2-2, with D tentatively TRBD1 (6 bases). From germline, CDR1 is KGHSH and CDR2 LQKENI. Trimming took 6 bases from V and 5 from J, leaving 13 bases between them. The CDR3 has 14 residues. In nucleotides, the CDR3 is TGTGCCAGCTCGCTTAATACAGGGACCGGGGAGCTGTTTTTT. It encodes CASSLNTGTGELFF.

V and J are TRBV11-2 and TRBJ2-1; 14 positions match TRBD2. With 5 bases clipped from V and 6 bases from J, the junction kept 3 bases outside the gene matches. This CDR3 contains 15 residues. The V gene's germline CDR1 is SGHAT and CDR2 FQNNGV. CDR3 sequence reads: CASSPGLAGGNEQFF. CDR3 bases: TGTGCCAGCAGCCCCGGACTAGCGGGGGGCAATGAGCAGTTCTTC.

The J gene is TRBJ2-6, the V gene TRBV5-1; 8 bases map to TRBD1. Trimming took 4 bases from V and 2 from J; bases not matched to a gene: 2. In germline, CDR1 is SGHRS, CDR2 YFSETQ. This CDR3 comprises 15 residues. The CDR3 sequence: CASSPGGAGANVLTF. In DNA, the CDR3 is TGCGCCAGCAGCCCAGGGGGCGCTGGGGCCAACGTCCTGACTTTC.

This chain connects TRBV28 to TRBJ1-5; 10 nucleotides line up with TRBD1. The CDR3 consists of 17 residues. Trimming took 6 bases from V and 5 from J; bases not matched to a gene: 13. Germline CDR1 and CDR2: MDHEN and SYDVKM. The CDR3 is CASRRQGARVLDQPQHF. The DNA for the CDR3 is TGTGCCAGCAGGCGACAGGGGGCAAGGGTTTTGGATCAGCCCCAGCATTTT.

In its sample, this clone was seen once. DNA for the CDR3: TGTGCCAGTAAATCCTCGCAACGGACAGGGGGCCTCACCGGGGAGCTGTTTTTT. Its translation is CASKSSQRTGGLTGELFF. This rearrangement joins TRBV19 to TRBJ2-2; 11 positions match TRBD1. V lost 7 bases and J lost 4; bases outside the gene matches: 14. This CDR3 has 18 residues. Germline CDR1 reads LNHDA; CDR2 reads SQIVND (reference sequence).

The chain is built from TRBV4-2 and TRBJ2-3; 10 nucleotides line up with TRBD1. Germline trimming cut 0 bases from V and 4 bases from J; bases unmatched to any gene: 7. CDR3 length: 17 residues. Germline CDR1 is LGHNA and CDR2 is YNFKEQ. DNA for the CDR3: TGTGCCAGCAGCCAAGATTCCCGGGACAGGGGACCAGATACGCAGTATTTT. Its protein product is CASSQDSRDRGPDTQYF.

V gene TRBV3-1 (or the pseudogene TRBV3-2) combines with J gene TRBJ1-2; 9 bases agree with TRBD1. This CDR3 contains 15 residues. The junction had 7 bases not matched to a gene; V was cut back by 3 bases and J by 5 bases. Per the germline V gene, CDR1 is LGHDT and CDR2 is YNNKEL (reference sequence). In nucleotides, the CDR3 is TGTGCCAGCAGCCAGGGGACAGGGCGGTCGTATGGCTACACCTTC. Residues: CASSQGTGRSYGYTF.

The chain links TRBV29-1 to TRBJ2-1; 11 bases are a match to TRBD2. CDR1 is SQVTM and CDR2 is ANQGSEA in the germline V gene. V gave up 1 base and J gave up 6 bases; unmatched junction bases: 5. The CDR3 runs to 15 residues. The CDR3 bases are TGCAGCGTTGAAGGTCCTAGCGGGAGGCCCAATGAGCAGTTCTTC. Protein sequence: CSVEGPSGRPNEQFF.

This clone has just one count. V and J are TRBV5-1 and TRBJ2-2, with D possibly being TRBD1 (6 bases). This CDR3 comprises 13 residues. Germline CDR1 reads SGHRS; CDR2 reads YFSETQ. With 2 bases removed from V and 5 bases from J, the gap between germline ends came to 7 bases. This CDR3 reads CASSFQGTGELFF. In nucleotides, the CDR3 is TGCGCCAGCAGCTTCCAGGGGACCGGGGAGCTGTTTTTT. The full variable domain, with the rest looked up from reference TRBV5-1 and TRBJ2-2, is KAGVTQTPRYLIKTRGQQVTLSCSPISGHRSVSWYQQTPGQGLQFLFEYFSETQRNKGNFPGRFSGRQFSNSRSEMNVSTLELGDSALYLCASSFQGTGELFFGEGSRLTVL.

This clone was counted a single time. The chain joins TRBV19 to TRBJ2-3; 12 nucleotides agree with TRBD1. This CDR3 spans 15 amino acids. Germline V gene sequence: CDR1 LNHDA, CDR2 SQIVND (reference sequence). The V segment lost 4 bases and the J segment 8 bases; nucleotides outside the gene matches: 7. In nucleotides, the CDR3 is TGTGCCAGTAGTAATACCGGGACAGGGGGCCTTACGCAGTATTTT. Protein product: CASSNTGTGGLTQYF.

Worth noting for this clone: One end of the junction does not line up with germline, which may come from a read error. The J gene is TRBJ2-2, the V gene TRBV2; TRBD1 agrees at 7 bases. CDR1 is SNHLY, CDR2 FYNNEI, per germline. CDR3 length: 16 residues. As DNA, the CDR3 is TGTGCCAGCACTGAACAAGGGACAGCGAACACCGGGGAGCTGTTTTTT. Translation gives CASTEQGTANTGELFF.

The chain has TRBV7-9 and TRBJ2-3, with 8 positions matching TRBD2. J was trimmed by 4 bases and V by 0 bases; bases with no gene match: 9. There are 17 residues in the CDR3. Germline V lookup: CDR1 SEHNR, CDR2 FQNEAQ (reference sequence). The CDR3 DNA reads TGTGCCAGCAGCTTAGCGTTAACGGGGGGGCCGTCAGATACGCAGTATTTT. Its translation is CASSLALTGGPSDTQYF. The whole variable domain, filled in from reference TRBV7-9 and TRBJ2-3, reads DTGVSQNPRHKITKRGQNVTFRCDPISEHNRLYWYRQTLGQGPEFLTYFQNEAQLEKSRLLSDRFSAERPKGSFSTLEIQRTEQGDSAMYLCASSLALTGGPSDTQYFGPGTRLTVL.

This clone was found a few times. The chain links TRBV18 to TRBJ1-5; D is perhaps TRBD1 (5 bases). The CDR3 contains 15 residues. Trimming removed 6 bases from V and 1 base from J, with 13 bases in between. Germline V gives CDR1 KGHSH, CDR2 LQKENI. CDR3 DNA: TGTGCCAGCTCCCTGACTCAGGGAAGCAATCAGCCCCAGCATTTT. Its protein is CASSLTQGSNQPQHF. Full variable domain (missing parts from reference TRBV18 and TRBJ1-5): NAGVMQNPRHLVRRRGQEARLRCSPMKGHSHVYWYRQLPEEGLKFMVYLQKENIIDESGMPKERFSAEFPKEGPSILRIQQVVRGDSAAYFCASSLTQGSNQPQHFGDGTRLSIL.

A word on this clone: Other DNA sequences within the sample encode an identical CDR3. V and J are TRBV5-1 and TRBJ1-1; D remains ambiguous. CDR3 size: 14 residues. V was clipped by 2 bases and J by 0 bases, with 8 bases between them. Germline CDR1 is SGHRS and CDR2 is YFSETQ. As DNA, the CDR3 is TGCGCCAGCAGCTTAGACACATTGAACACTGAAGCTTTCTTT. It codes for CASSLDTLNTEAFF.

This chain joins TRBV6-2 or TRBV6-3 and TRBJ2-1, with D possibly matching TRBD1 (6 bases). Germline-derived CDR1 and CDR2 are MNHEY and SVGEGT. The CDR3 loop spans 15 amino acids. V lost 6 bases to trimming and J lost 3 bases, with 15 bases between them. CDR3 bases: TGTGCCAGCAGCCTCCTCAGGGGTATCTACAATGAGCAGTTCTTC. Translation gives CASSLLRGIYNEQFF.

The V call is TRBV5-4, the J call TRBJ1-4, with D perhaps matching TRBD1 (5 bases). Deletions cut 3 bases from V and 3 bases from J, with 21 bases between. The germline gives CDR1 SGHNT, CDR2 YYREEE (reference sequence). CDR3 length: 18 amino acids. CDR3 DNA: TGTGCCAGCAGCTCCGCATCACAGGATACGGGTCCTAATGAAAAACTGTTTTTT. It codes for CASSSASQDTGPNEKLFF.

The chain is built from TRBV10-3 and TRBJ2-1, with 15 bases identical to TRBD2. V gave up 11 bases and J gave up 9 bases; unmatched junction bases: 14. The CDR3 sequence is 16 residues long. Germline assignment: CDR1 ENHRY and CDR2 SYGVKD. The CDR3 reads CAVGTSGRSELGEQFF. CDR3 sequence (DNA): TGTGCCGTGGGGACTAGCGGGAGGTCTGAGCTGGGTGAGCAGTTCTTC.

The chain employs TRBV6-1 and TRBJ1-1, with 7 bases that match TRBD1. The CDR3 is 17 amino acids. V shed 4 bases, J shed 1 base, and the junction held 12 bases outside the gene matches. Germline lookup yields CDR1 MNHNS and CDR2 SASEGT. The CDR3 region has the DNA TGTGCCAGCAGTGGAACCTACTCCGGGACAGAGAACACTGAAGCTTTCTTT. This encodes CASSGTYSGTENTEAFF.

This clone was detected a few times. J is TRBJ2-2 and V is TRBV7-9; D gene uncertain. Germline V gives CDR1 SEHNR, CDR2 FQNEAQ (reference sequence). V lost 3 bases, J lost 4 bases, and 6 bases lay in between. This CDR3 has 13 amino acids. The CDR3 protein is CASSLTGTGELFF. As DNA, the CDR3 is TGTGCCAGCAGCTTGACGGGCACCGGGGAGCTGTTTTTT.

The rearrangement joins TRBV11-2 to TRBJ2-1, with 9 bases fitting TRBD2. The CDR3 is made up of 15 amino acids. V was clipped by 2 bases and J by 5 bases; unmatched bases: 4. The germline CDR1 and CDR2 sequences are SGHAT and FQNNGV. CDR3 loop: CASSLKVAGDNEQFF. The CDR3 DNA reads TGTGCCAGCAGCTTAAAGGTAGCGGGAGACAATGAGCAGTTCTTC.

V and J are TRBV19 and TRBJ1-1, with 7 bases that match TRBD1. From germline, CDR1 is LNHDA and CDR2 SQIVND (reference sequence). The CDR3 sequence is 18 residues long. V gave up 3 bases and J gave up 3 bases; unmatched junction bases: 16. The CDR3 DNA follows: TGTGCCAGTAGTATCAGGCAGGGGGACGCGCTGACTTACACTGAAGCTTTCTTT. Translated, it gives CASSIRQGDALTYTEAFF. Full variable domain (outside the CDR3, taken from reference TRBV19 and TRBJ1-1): DGGITQSPKYLFRKEGQNVTLSCEQNLNHDAMYWYRQDPGQGLRLIYYSQIVNDFQKGDIAEGYSVSREKKESFPLTVTSAQKNPTAFYLCASSIRQGDALTYTEAFFGQGTRLTVV.

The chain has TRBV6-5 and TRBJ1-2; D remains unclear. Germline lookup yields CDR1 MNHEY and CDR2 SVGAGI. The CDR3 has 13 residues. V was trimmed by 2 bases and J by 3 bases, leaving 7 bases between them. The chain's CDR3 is CASSYARDYGYTF. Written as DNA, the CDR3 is TGTGCCAGCAGTTACGCCCGCGACTATGGCTACACCTTC.

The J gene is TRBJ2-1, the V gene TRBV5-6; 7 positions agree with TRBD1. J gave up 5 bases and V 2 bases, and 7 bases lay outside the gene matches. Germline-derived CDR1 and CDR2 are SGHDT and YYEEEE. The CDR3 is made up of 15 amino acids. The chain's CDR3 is CASSLTTGIDNEQFF. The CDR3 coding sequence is TGTGCCAGCAGCTTAACGACAGGGATAGACAATGAGCAGTTCTTC.

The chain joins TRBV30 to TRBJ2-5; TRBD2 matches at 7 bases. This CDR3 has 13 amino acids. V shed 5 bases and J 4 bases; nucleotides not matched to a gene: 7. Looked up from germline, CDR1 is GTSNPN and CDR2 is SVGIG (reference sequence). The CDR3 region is CAWSRDYGETQYF. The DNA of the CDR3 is TGTGCCTGGTCCCGGGACTATGGAGAGACCCAGTACTTC.

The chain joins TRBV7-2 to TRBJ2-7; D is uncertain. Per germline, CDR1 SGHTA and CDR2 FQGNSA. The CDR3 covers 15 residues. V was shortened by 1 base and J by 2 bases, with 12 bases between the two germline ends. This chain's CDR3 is CASSLERLPPYEQYF. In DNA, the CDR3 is TGTGCCAGCAGCTTAGAGAGGCTCCCCCCCTACGAGCAGTACTTC.

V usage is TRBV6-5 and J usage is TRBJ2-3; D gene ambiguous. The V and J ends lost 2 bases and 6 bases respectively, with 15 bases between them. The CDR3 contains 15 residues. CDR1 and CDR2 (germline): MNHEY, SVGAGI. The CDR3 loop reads CASSYRSVGRDTQYF. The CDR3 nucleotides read TGTGCCAGCAGTTACCGATCGGTGGGCCGGGATACGCAGTATTTT.